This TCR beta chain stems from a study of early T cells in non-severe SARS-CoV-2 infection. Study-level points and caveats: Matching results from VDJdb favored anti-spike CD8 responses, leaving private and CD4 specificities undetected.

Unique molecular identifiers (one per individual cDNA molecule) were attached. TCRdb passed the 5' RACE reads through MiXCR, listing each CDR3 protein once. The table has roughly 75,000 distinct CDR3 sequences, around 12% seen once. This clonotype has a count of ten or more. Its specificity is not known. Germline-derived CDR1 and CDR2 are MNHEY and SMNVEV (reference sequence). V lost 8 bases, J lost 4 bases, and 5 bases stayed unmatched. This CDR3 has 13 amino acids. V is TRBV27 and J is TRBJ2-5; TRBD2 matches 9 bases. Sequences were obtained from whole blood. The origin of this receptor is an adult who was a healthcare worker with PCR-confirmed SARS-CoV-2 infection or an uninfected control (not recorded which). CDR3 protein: CASRQAGGETQYF. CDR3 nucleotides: TGTGCCAGCCGGCAAGCGGGAGGAGAGACCCAGTACTTC.